This TCR beta chain was identified during a study of control samples from healthy donors and cancer patients. The CDR3 contains 16 residues. Per germline, CDR1 SGHAT and CDR2 FQNNGV. The ends were cut back, 4 bases at V and 1 base at J, with 16 bases in the middle. Sequenced by immunoSEQ multiplex PCR; TCRdb stores in-frame clones only, minus some. Here the sample spans about 100,000 clones, approximately 95% being singletons. The table lists this clone with a few counts. The clonotype was recovered from a man between 18 and 35 years old in good health. What was sequenced was blood. The chain links TRBV11-2 to TRBJ1-1, with D possibly matching TRBD1 (5 bases). CDR3 residues: CASSSPPGRGNTEAFF. The CDR3 region has the DNA TGTGCCAGCAGCTCGCCCCCGGGACGGGGGAACACTGAAGCTTTCTTT.